The 15 T cell receptor beta chains given below trace back to one sample, sequenced in a study of blood T cells in healthy people across ages. It was with a sample-barcoded 5' primer and a J-beta primer mix that a second PCR of about 7 to 12 cycles was run. A single record per CDR3 protein comes from TCRdb applying MiXCR to the 5' RACE reads. Of about 1.8 million distinct CDR3 sequences listed, just under 50% were seen once; the top ten hold around 2.1%. The sequencing input was blood. These receptors all stem from a woman aged 35 to 49 in good health.

The gene calls are TRBV3-1 and TRBJ2-3; TRBD1 might be the D (5 bases). There are 17 residues in the CDR3. Trimming removed 0 bases from V and 3 bases from J, with 16 bases in between. Germline V lookup: CDR1 LGHDT, CDR2 YNNKEL (reference sequence). CDR3 sequence: CASSQDFRGHLTDTQYF. The DNA for the CDR3 is TGTGCCAGCAGCCAAGATTTTCGAGGACACCTAACAGATACGCAGTATTTT.

This chain links TRBV4-2 with TRBJ2-1; 8 bases match TRBD2. The germline gives CDR1 LGHNA, CDR2 YNFKEQ. V trimming: 0 bases; J trimming: 6 bases; junction bases outside the gene matches: 7. This CDR3 spans 16 amino acids. CDR3 DNA: TGTGCCAGCAGCCAAGAAGCCAGCGGGGGAGGCAATGAGCAGTTCTTC. Its translation is CASSQEASGGGNEQFF.

This clonotype showed up just a few times. The chain combines TRBV7-2 with TRBJ2-5; the D gene is possibly TRBD2 (5 bases). Judging by the DNA end, TRBJ2-7 fits better; the J call may be wrong. Germline loops: CDR1 SGHTA, CDR2 FQGNSA. The CDR3 covers 13 residues. The CDR3 region has the DNA TGTGCCAGCAGCTCCGACTTAGAGGGCGAGCAGTACTTC. It is translated as CASSSDLEGEQYF.

The genes are TRBV6-5 and TRBJ2-7; no clear D. Germline V gives CDR1 MNHEY, CDR2 SVGAGI. This CDR3 comprises 14 residues. Trimming took 7 bases from V and 3 from J, leaving 16 bases between them. The CDR3 sequence is CASIEFVGGYEQYF. The CDR3 DNA sequence: TGTGCCAGCATTGAATTCGTGGGCGGCTACGAGCAGTACTTC.

The V gene is TRBV12-3 or TRBV12-4, the J gene TRBJ2-5; 7 positions agree with TRBD1. Germline trimming cut 4 bases from V and 6 bases from J; bases unmatched to any gene: 11. This CDR3 spans 15 amino acids. The CDR3 loop reads CASSSGQYPKKTQYF. The CDR3 DNA follows: TGTGCCAGCAGTTCGGGACAGTATCCCAAAAAGACCCAGTACTTC.

The rearrangement joins TRBV7-2 to TRBJ2-5, with 10 bases matching TRBD2. J lost 3 bases, V lost 1 base, and 5 bases had no gene match. Germline V gene sequence: CDR1 SGHTA, CDR2 FQGNSA. There are 16 residues in the CDR3. The CDR3 sequence is CASSLVLAGVKETQYF. DNA of the CDR3: TGTGCCAGCAGCTTAGTTCTAGCGGGGGTCAAAGAGACCCAGTACTTC.

The V gene is TRBV28, the J gene TRBJ2-5; 8 bases match TRBD1. The CDR3 loop spans 13 amino acids. Germline lookup yields CDR1 MDHEN and CDR2 SYDVKM. After removal of 7 bases from V and 6 bases from J, the junction contained 7 bases not matched to a gene. CDR3 sequence reads: CASTKGDRKTQYF. Here the CDR3 DNA reads TGTGCCAGCACCAAGGGGGACAGGAAGACCCAGTACTTC.

This clonotype was recorded a few times. This chain connects TRBV10-3 to TRBJ2-3; a possible D gene is TRBD2 (5 bases). CDR3 length: 13 residues. Germline loops: CDR1 ENHRY, CDR2 SYGVKD. V lost 7 bases, J lost 0 bases, and 8 bases lay in between. The CDR3 sequence is CAIKGDSTDTQYF. The CDR3 nucleotides are TGTGCCATCAAGGGAGATAGCACAGATACGCAGTATTTT.

The rearrangement uses TRBV7-8 and TRBJ2-1, with D perhaps TRBD1 or TRBD2 (6 bases each). The CDR3 covers 17 residues. V was trimmed by 4 bases and J by 1 base, leaving 17 bases between them. Looked up from germline, CDR1 is SGHVS and CDR2 is FQNEAQ. Here the CDR3 DNA reads TGTGCCAGCAGCTCCGGAAGGGGGGCGGGGTCCTACAATGAGCAGTTCTTC. As protein: CASSSGRGAGSYNEQFF.

For this clonotype: Relative to the germline gene, one junction end is altered; a read error may explain this. This chain links TRBV27 with TRBJ1-2, with 7 bases that match TRBD1. CDR3 length: 15 amino acids. In germline, CDR1 is MNHEY, CDR2 SMNVEV (reference sequence). As DNA, the CDR3 is TGTGCCAGCAGTCCCCAGTGGGACAGTAACTATGGCTGCACCTTC. Translation gives CASSPQWDSNYGCTF.

The chain carries TRBV5-1 and TRBJ1-1; 11 positions agree with TRBD1. Per germline, CDR1 SGHRS and CDR2 YFSETQ. The junction had 9 bases not matched to a gene; V was cut back by 4 bases and J by 1 base. This CDR3 comprises 17 residues. The CDR3 nucleotides are TGCGCCAGCAGCCCCCAGGACAGGGGGCTAGGGAACACTGAAGCTTTCTTT. It codes for CASSPQDRGLGNTEAFF. Together with reference TRBV5-1 and TRBJ1-1, the CDR3 gives the full variable domain: KAGVTQTPRYLIKTRGQQVTLSCSPISGHRSVSWYQQTPGQGLQFLFEYFSETQRNKGNFPGRFSGRQFSNSRSEMNVSTLELGDSALYLCASSPQDRGLGNTEAFFGQGTRLTVV.

The chain carries TRBV20-1 and TRBJ1-4; 11 nucleotides match TRBD1. V trimming: 4 bases; J trimming: 0 bases; junction bases outside the gene matches: 4. CDR3 length: 16 amino acids. Germline assignment: CDR1 DFQATT and CDR2 SNEGSKA (reference sequence). CDR3 in DNA: TGCAGTGCTATGGACAGGGGGCGAGCAACTAATGAAAAACTGTTTTTT. Translating it yields CSAMDRGRATNEKLFF.

This clonotype came up a few times. The rearrangement links TRBV24-1 to TRBJ2-3, with TRBD1 as a possible D gene (5 bases). The V and J ends lost 4 bases and 0 bases respectively, with 13 bases between them. CDR3 length equals 16 residues. The germline gives CDR1 KGHDR, CDR2 SFDVKD. The CDR3 is CATSDHTRTSTDTQYF. For the CDR3, the DNA is TGTGCCACCAGTGACCATACGAGGACAAGCACAGATACGCAGTATTTT.

This clonotype occurred once. The rearrangement joins TRBV29-1 to TRBJ2-1; D not resolved. Germline loops: CDR1 SQVTM, CDR2 ANQGSEA. V was cut by 6 bases and J by 3 bases, with 12 bases left in between. The CDR3 loop spans 13 amino acids. CDR3 amino acids: CSVVGIYYNEQFF. The CDR3 DNA is TGCAGCGTGGTAGGGATTTACTACAATGAGCAGTTCTTC.

CDR3 loop: CASSPDRGRRGNQPQHF. CDR3 DNA sequence: TGTGCCAGCAGCCCCGACAGGGGCCGGAGAGGCAATCAGCCCCAGCATTTT. The chain carries TRBV6-6 and TRBJ1-5; 8 bases are shared with TRBD1. Unmatched junction bases numbered 12, after V lost 6 bases and J lost 2 bases. This CDR3 region has 17 residues. Per the germline V gene, CDR1 is MNHNY and CDR2 is SVGAGI (reference sequence).